Listed below are T cell receptor beta chains from one sample, sequenced in a study of blood T cell repertoires in COVID-19. The table came from immunoSEQ multiplex PCR; TCRdb's copy has only in-frame clones and leaves some out. The sample yields roughly 260,000 clones, approximately 92% seen once. Sequencing used peripheral blood. These receptors originate from a person aged 18 to 29 with COVID-19, enrolled during active disease. CDR3s include the opening cysteine and the closing phenylalanine or tryptophan. Each record gives: J gene, D gene, V gene, CDR3 protein, CDR3 DNA. A D gene is named only where the DNA matches it firmly.

J gene: TRBJ2-2
D gene: .
V gene: TRBV5-4
CDR3 protein: CASSLEARGTGELFF
CDR3 DNA: TGTGCCAGCAGCCTCGAGGCCCGGGGCACCGGGGAGCTGTTTTTT

J gene: TRBJ2-7
D gene: .
V gene: TRBV3-1/TRBV3-2
CDR3 protein: CASSPSGTGRTYEQYF
CDR3 DNA: TGTGCCAGCAGCCCCTCCGGGACGGGGAGGACATACGAGCAGTACTTC

J gene: TRBJ2-3
D gene: .
V gene: TRBV19
CDR3 protein: CASSTDVSGGTDTQYF
CDR3 DNA: TGTGCCAGTAGTACCGACGTATCGGGGGGCACAGATACGCAGTATTTT

J gene: TRBJ1-2
D gene: .
V gene: TRBV13
CDR3 protein: CASSTVLQGPNYGYTF
CDR3 DNA: TGTGCCAGCAGCACAGTCTTACAGGGACCTAACTATGGCTACACCTTC

J gene: TRBJ1-5
D gene: TRBD1
V gene: TRBV24-1
CDR3 protein: CATRDRGWSNQPQHF
CDR3 DNA: TGTGCCACCCGGGACAGGGGTTGGAGCAATCAGCCCCAGCATTTT

J gene: TRBJ2-5
D gene: TRBD1
V gene: TRBV7-6
CDR3 protein: CASSLALGGGETQYF
CDR3 DNA: TGTGCCAGCAGCTTAGCTTTAGGGGGCGGTGAGACCCAGTACTTC

J gene: TRBJ2-1
D gene: .
V gene: TRBV9
CDR3 protein: CASSAQVSSYNEQFF
CDR3 DNA: TGTGCCAGCAGCGCCCAGGTAAGCTCCTACAATGAGCAGTTCTTC

J gene: TRBJ2-7
D gene: TRBD2
V gene: TRBV29-1
CDR3 protein: CSVVEMGGNYEQYF
CDR3 DNA: TGCAGCGTTGTGGAGATGGGGGGGAACTACGAGCAGTACTTC

J gene: TRBJ2-2
D gene: TRBD1
V gene: TRBV6-4
CDR3 protein: CASSDFGQGNTGELFF
CDR3 DNA: TGTGCCAGCAGTGACTTTGGACAGGGGAACACCGGGGAGCTGTTTTTT

J gene: TRBJ2-7
D gene: TRBD2
V gene: TRBV3-1/TRBV3-2
CDR3 protein: CASSHLAGGGYEQYF
CDR3 DNA: TGTGCCAGCAGCCACCTAGCGGGAGGAGGCTACGAGCAGTACTTC

J gene: TRBJ2-3
D gene: TRBD2
V gene: TRBV15
CDR3 protein: CATSRGLAGYTDTQYF
CDR3 DNA: TGTGCCACCAGCAGAGGGCTAGCGGGATACACAGATACGCAGTATTTT